This T cell receptor (beta chain) was recorded in a study of human T cells and chemical hapten exposure. The study's findings and limits: The study found that PT1 expanded TCR counts correlated positively with patch test score.

The time point denotes: patch test 1, 2 weeks after DPC sensitization. Treatment denoted: therapeutic diphenylcyclopropenone sensitization with weekly scalp DPC. Whole blood that had not been fractionated was the source of extracted total RNA. Suited to DPC and affected by alopecia, the donors ranged from 18 to 70 years old. As the library was built, unique molecular identifiers were attached to individual cDNA molecules. As handled by the study authors: Across samples, TCR counts had a median of roughly 96,000 and ranged from roughly 20,000 to 690,600. From the RACE reads, TCRdb called clonotypes with MiXCR, one entry per CDR3 protein. V and J calls and clone size were set by TCRdb, not the authors. The table includes roughly 52,000 distinct CDR3 sequences, roughly 11% detected once. CDR1 SGHVS and CDR2 FNYEAQ come from the germline V gene. The CDR3 is 14 residues long. V lost 5 bases and J lost 1, with 12 bases in between.

This clonotype has at least ten counts. Its antigen is as yet unknown. The rearrangement joins TRBV7-6 to TRBJ2-7; the D gene is possibly TRBD2 (5 bases). This sequence was found in a woman between 40 and 55 years old with alopecia areata. Some clones in this sample may be carry-over from other donors' samples. The sequenced sample was whole blood, obtained in connection with sensitization to the hapten diphenylcyclopropenone (DPC). The CDR3 region has the DNA TGTGCCAGCAGCCCAGGACTGTATTCCTACGAGCAGTACTTC. Translation: CASSPGLYSYEQYF. Full variable domain (rest looked up from reference TRBV7-6 and TRBJ2-7): GAGVSQSPRYKVTKRGQDVALRCDPISGHVSLYWYRQALGQGPEFLTYFNYEAQQDKSGLPNDRFSAERPEGSISTLTIQRTEQRDSAMYRCASSPGLYSYEQYFGPGTRLTVT.